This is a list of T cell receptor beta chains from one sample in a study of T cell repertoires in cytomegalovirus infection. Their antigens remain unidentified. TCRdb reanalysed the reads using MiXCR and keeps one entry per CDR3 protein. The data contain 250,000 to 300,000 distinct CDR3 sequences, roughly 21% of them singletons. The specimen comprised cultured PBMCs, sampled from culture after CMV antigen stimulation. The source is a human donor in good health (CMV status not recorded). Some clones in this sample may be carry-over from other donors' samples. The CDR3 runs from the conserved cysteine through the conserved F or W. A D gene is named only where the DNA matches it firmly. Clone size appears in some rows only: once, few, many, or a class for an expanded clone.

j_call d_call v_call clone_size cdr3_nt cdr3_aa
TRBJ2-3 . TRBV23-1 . TGCGCCAGCAGTCAATCCGTGGTAGAACCTAGCACAGATACGCAGTATTTT CASSQSVVEPSTDTQYF
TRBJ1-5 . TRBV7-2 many TGTGCCAGCACGGGGCAGCTCAATCAGCCCCAGCATTTT CASTGQLNQPQHF
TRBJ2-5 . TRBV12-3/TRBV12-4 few TGTGCCAGCAGTTTAGCCTCGAGCTGGGTAGAGACCCAGTACTTC CASSLASSWVETQYF
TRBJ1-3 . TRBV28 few TGTGCCAGCAGTTTATTAACCTCTGGAAACACCATATATTTT CASSLLTSGNTIYF
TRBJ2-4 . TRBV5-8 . TGTGCCAGCAGCTTTAATCGTATCCAGGGACTAGCCAAAAACATTCAGTACTTC CASSFNRIQGLAKNIQYF
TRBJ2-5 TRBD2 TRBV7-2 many TGTGCCAGCAGCCTCCTACTTCTAGCGGGAGGGCGGGGAGAGACCCAGTACTTC CASSLLLLAGGRGETQYF
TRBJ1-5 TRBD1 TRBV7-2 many TGTGCCAGCAGCGACAGGGTATCGGGCAATCAGCCCCAGCATTTT CASSDRVSGNQPQHF
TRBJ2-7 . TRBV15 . TGTGCCACCAGCAGACCGGGGCTGGAGCAGTACTTC CATSRPGLEQYF
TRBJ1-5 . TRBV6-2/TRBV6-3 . TGTGCCAGCAGTTCCCGAACAGGGTATCGGAATCAGCCCCAGCATTTT CASSSRTGYRNQPQHF
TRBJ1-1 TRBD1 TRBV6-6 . TGTGCCAGCAGTTACGGACAGGCCGGCACTGAAGCTTTCTTT CASSYGQAGTEAFF
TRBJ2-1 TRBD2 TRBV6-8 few TGTGCCAGCAGAGGACTAGCGGGAACGCACAATGAGCAGTTCTTC CASRGLAGTHNEQFF
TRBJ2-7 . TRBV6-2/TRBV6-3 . TGTGCCAGCCGGAGGGGGGCGATCTACGAGCAGTACTTC CASRRGAIYEQYF
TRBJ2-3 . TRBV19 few TGTGCCAGTAGTACCCGCCTCGGGCCAAACCCGCAGTATTTT CASSTRLGPNPQYF
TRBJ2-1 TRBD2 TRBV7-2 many TGTGCCAGCAGCTTTCTAGCGGGAGACTCCTACAATGAGCAGTTCTTC CASSFLAGDSYNEQFF
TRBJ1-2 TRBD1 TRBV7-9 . TGTGCCAGCAGCTTAAGTCGGACAGGGGGCTATGGCTACACCTTC CASSLSRTGGYGYTF
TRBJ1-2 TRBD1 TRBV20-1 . TGCAGTGCTAGGGTACAGGGGAACTATGGCTACACCTTC CSARVQGNYGYTF